What follows are 12 T cell receptor beta chains derived from one specimen sequenced in a study of breast tumors, draining lymph nodes, adjacent tissues. TCRdb re-derived calls from the multiplex PCR reads in MiXCR, one entry per CDR3 protein. This table has about 89,000 distinct CDR3 sequences, more than 25% appearing once. The lymph nodes were axillary draining lymph nodes from breast cancer patients. The sequenced material came from axillary lymph node tissue. These receptors were obtained from a female donor with breast cancer. Some clones in this sample may be carry-over from other donors' samples.

This chain joins TRBV2 and TRBJ1-6; 7 bases are shared with TRBD1. The V and J ends lost 4 bases and 8 bases, in that order; junction bases with no gene match: 8. The CDR3 runs to 15 residues. The germline V gene has CDR1 SNHLY and CDR2 FYNNEI. CDR3 nucleotides: TGTGCCAGCAGTGCTACCGGGACAGTAGATTCACCCCTCCACTTT. The encoded protein is CASSATGTVDSPLHF.

This clonotype was observed many times. This chain joins TRBV19 and TRBJ1-5; D is perhaps TRBD1 (5 bases). CDR1 and CDR2 from the germline V gene are LNHDA and SQIVND (reference sequence). The V and J ends lost 3 bases and 5 bases respectively, with 11 bases between them. This CDR3 has 14 amino acids. CDR3 protein: CASSMGDSYQPQHF. The CDR3 DNA reads as TGTGCCAGTAGTATGGGTGACAGCTATCAGCCCCAGCATTTT.

This clonotype was recorded only once. At one end the junction does not follow the germline gene, possibly because of a read error. The chain has TRBV29-1 and TRBJ2-1; D is tentatively TRBD1 or TRBD2 (6 bases each). The germline V gene has CDR1 SQVTM and CDR2 ANQGSEA. There are 12 residues in the CDR3. In DNA, the CDR3 is TGCAGCGTTGTCTGGCGGGACAATGAGCAGCTCTTC. Protein: CSVVWRDNEQLF.

The table lists this clonotype with many counts. The gene calls are TRBV6-6 and TRBJ2-2; D possibly corresponds to TRBD1 (6 bases). V dropped 0 bases and J dropped 7 bases, with 12 bases sitting between them. Germline CDR1 is MNHNY and CDR2 is SVGAGI (reference sequence). The CDR3 totals 15 residues. CDR3 bases: TGTGCCAGCAGTTACTCGTCTCAGGGGTACGGGGAGCTGTTTTTT. Translation gives CASSYSSQGYGELFF.

In this sample, this clonotype turned up many times. This chain links TRBV5-1 with TRBJ1-5, with TRBD1 identical over 7 bases. The length of the CDR3 is 15 residues. Germline-derived CDR1 and CDR2 are SGHRS and YFSETQ. J lost 2 bases, V lost 2 bases, and 4 bases had no gene match. The CDR3 here is CASSLEGAGNQPQHF. CDR3 coding DNA: TGCGCCAGCAGCTTAGAGGGGGCGGGCAATCAGCCCCAGCATTTT.

This clonotype showed up many times. V gene TRBV11-2 combines with J gene TRBJ2-7, with D perhaps being TRBD1 or TRBD2 (5 bases each). CDR1 and CDR2 (germline): SGHAT, FQNNGV. Trimming pared 4 bases from V and 3 bases from J, leaving 13 bases between. The CDR3 spans 14 residues. The CDR3 sequence: CASSSGPKLYEQYF. The CDR3 DNA sequence: TGTGCCAGCAGCTCGGGACCCAAGCTCTACGAGCAGTACTTC. The entire variable domain, with the rest obtained from reference TRBV11-2 and TRBJ2-7, is as follows: EAGVAQSPRYKIIEKRQSVAFWCNPISGHATLYWYQQILGQGPKLLIQFQNNGVVDDSQLPKDRFSAERLKGVDSTLKIQPAKLEDSAVYLCASSSGPKLYEQYFGPGTRLTVT.

This clonotype was seen repeatedly, ten times or more. The gene calls are TRBV10-2 and TRBJ1-4; no clear D. V was clipped by 2 bases and J by 5 bases, with 15 bases between them. The CDR3 runs to 16 residues. Germline V gene sequence: CDR1 WSHSY, CDR2 SAAADI. The DNA for the CDR3 is TGCGCCAGCAGTGAGGTACGGGGAGTGACGAATGAAAAACTGTTTTTT. Translation: CASSEVRGVTNEKLFF.

This clonotype was detected ten times or more. The gene calls are TRBV5-1 and TRBJ2-1, with 15 nucleotides matching TRBD2. CDR1 is SGHRS, CDR2 YFSETQ, per germline. With V trimmed by 4 bases and J by 12 bases, 5 bases remained unmatched. CDR3 length equals 14 residues. The CDR3 loop is CASSAGLAGGMQFF. CDR3 sequence (DNA): TGCGCCAGCAGCGCGGGACTAGCGGGAGGAATGCAGTTCTTC. Full variable domain (rest looked up from reference TRBV5-1 and TRBJ2-1): KAGVTQTPRYLIKTRGQQVTLSCSPISGHRSVSWYQQTPGQGLQFLFEYFSETQRNKGNFPGRFSGRQFSNSRSEMNVSTLELGDSALYLCASSAGLAGGMQFFGPGTRLTVL.

The sample holds many counts of this clonotype. The gene calls are TRBV5-1 and TRBJ2-5; TRBD1 might be the D (6 bases). V lost 4 bases, J lost 0 bases, and 13 bases lay in between. CDR1 is SGHRS and CDR2 is YFSETQ in the germline V gene. The CDR3 is 15 amino acids. The CDR3 loop is CASSRDTPYQETQYF. The CDR3, as DNA: TGCGCCAGCAGCCGGGACACCCCGTACCAAGAGACCCAGTACTTC.

This clonotype was counted many times. This rearrangement joins TRBV2 to TRBJ2-7, with 8 bases matching TRBD2. V dropped 6 bases and J dropped 2; count of bases not matched to a gene: 3. Germline values: CDR1 SNHLY, CDR2 FYNNEI. The CDR3 runs to 13 residues. CDR3 DNA sequence: TGTGCCAGCAGATTCGGGAGGGCCTACGAGCAGTACTTC. Amino acid sequence: CASRFGRAYEQYF.

This clonotype was seen many times. The chain uses TRBV6-4 and TRBJ1-5; D not certain. This CDR3 comprises 13 residues. Trimming shortened V by 3 bases and J by 2 bases, and 5 bases separated the two germline ends. CDR1 and CDR2 (germline): MRHNA, SNTAGT. The CDR3: CASSEQRNQPQHF. In DNA, the CDR3 is TGTGCCAGCAGTGAACAGCGCAATCAGCCCCAGCATTTT.

This clonotype was seen only once. One base away lies a much larger clone, so this may be a sequencing read error. The chain has TRBV14 and TRBJ2-5; 9 bases map to TRBD2. CDR3 length: 14 amino acids. Germline-derived CDR1 and CDR2 are SGHDN and FVKESK. This CDR3 reads CASSRDSGRETQSF. Here the CDR3 DNA reads TGTGCCAGCAGCCGAGATAGCGGGAGAGAGACCCAGTCCTTC.